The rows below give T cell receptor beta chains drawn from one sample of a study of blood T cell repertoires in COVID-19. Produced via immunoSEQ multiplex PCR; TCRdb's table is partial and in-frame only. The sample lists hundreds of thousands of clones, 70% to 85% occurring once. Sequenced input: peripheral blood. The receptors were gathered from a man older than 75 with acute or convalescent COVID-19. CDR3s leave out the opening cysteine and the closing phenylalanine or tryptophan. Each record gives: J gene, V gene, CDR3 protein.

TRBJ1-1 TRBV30 AWIHRGKYTEAF
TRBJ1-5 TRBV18 ASSPMTGPNQPQH
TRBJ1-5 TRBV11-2 ASSPGQDQEPQH
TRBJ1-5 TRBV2 ASSRDREELNQPQH
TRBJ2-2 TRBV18 ASSLTTSGRLPTNTGELF
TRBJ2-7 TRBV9 ASSAWDSSSYEQY
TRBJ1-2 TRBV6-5 ASSYRGRRFYGYT
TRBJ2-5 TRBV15 ATSREVILAMETQY
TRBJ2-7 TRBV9 ASSAAGTGPYEQY
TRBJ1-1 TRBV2 ASSTRADTEAF
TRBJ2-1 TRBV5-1 ASREQGGGDEQF
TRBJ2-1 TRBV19 ASSIGKGVYNEQF
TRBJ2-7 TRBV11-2 ASSFISGTGGSYEQY
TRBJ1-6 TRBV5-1 ASSLQGGSYNSPLH
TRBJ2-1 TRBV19 ASRDRLAPGGNEQF
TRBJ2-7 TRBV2 ASRPRDSPSEQY
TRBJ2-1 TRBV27 ASSRTGLVPQSSYNEQF
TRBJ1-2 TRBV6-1 ASSDLRGGNYGYT
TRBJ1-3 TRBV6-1 ASSDQRTGNTIY
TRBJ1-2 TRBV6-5 ASSYSRGNGYT
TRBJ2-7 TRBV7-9 ASSLEGGQGSYEQY
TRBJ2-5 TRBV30 AWSVAKKTQY
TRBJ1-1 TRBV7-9 ASSLTQGASTEAF
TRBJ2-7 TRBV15 ATSRDRLAVSYEQY
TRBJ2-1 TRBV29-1 SVGGLGYNEQF
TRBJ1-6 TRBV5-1 ASSFGTVDSPLH
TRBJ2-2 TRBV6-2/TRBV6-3 ASSYRAAGSGELF
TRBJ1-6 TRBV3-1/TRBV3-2 ASSQWPGQGYSPLH
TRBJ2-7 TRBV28 ASSSPSSGTGFTYEQY
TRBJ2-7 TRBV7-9 ASSSDNLPHEQY
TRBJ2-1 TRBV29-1 SVEGAGDNEQF
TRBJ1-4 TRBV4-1 ASSQAPGQGVGKLF
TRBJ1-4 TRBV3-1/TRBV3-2 ASSQYTGGRSEKLF
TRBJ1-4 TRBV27 ASSLSGTGREKLF
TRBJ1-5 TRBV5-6 ASSLGQYTTPQH
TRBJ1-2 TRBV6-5 ASSLSLYGYT
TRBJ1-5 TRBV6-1 ASSDFPQLSNQPQH
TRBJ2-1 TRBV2 ASRQEGNEQF
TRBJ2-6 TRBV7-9 ASSLSGNTVSGANVLT
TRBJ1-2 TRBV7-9 ASSLTGGNYGYT
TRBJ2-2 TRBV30 AWGGQPTGELF
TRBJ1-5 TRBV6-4 ASGTELNQPQH
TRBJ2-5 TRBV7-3 ASSLGSSGKETQY
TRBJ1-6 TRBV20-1 SASPHIGNSPLH
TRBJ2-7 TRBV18 ASSLGTESLRRQY
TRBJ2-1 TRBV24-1 ATSGFAGQGYNEQF
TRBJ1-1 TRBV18 ASSPPSGRASSEAF
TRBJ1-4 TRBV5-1 ASSFRGRGEKLF
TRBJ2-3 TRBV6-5 ASSSLKAGYTDTQY
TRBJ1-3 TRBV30 AWSVPGTGGRGNTIY
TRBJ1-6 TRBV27 ASSTAQGASSPLH
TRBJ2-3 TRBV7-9 ASRGLGARTDTQY